This paragraph covers one T cell receptor beta chain sequence. The sample originates from a study of T-cell memory formation after mild COVID-19. Germline CDR1 and CDR2: SGHTA and FQGNSA. V shed 5 bases and J shed 3 bases, with 7 bases lying between them. CDR3 size: 13 residues. MiXCR was run by TCRdb on the 5' RACE reads, yielding one entry per CDR3 protein. The sample lists approximately 480,000 distinct CDR3 sequences, around a sixth occurring once. The sequenced material came from PBMCs or a T cell subset sorted from them (not recorded which). This TCR was recovered from an adult woman who had mild COVID-19 (a few samples of this study predate the infection). Cell type and time point are not known. This chain connects TRBV7-2 to TRBJ1-4, with no clear D. CDR3 region: CASSLNPNEKLFF. The CDR3 DNA follows: TGTGCCAGCAGCCTCAATCCTAATGAAAAACTGTTTTTT. The full variable domain, completed using reference TRBV7-2 and TRBJ1-4, is GAGVSQSPSNKVTEKGKDVELRCDPISGHTALYWYRQSLGQGLEFLIYFQGNSAPDKSGLPSDRFSAERTGGSVSTLTIQRTQQEDSAVYLCASSLNPNEKLFFGSGTQLSVL.